This entry lists 6 T cell receptor beta chains sequenced from one sample in a study of CD8 T cells in ankylosing spondylitis. From the 5' RACE reads, TCRdb called clonotypes with MiXCR, one entry per CDR3 protein. The sample has 30,000 to 45,000 distinct CDR3 sequences, more than 15% seen once. The source material was blood. These receptor sequences come from a male donor with ankylosing spondylitis or in good health (not recorded which).

This clonotype was seen a handful of times. The chain uses TRBV9 and TRBJ2-6; maybe TRBD1 (5 bases). Looked up from germline, CDR1 is SGDLS and CDR2 is YYNGEE. V shed 4 bases and J shed 2 bases, with 10 bases lying between them. This CDR3 has 15 residues. The CDR3: CASSLGAAGANVLTF. As DNA, the CDR3 is TGTGCCAGCAGCCTAGGGGCAGCTGGGGCCAACGTCCTGACTTTC.

The J gene is TRBJ2-7, the V gene TRBV12-3 or TRBV12-4; D assignment may be TRBD1 or TRBD2 (5 bases each). The CDR3 sequence is 15 residues long. Trimming cost V 3 bases and J 5 bases, with 17 bases left between them. As DNA, the CDR3 is TGTGCCAGCAGTTTTTCCCGAGGGGCCTTCGACGAGCAGTACTTC. This translates into CASSFSRGAFDEQYF.

The chain uses TRBV28 and TRBJ2-1; 8 bases map to TRBD2. The CDR3 is made up of 14 amino acids. With V trimmed by 5 bases and J by 6 bases, 6 bases remained unmatched. CDR1 and CDR2 (germline): MDHEN, SYDVKM. CDR3: CASSRSGGGNEQFF. CDR3 sequence (DNA): TGTGCCAGCAGTAGGTCCGGGGGGGGCAATGAGCAGTTCTTC.

The table lists this clonotype with a few counts. The genes are TRBV7-2 and TRBJ2-7; a weak D match, TRBD1 (5 bases). There are 14 residues in the CDR3. Deletions cut 2 bases from V and 5 bases from J, with 13 bases between. Germline V gene lookup returns CDR1 SGHTA and CDR2 FQGNSA. CDR3 loop: CASSLQSREHEQYF. CDR3 nucleotide sequence: TGTGCCAGCAGCTTACAGTCCAGGGAACACGAGCAGTACTTC.

This sequence joins TRBV6-2 or TRBV6-3 and TRBJ2-1; D perhaps matches TRBD1 (6 bases). Trimming took 2 bases from V and 2 from J, leaving 10 bases between them. Per the germline V gene, CDR1 is MNHEY and CDR2 is SVGEGT. The CDR3 covers 15 residues. The CDR3 DNA sequence: TGTGCCAGCAGTTACGGACAGCCAACCTACAATGAGCAGTTCTTC. Amino acids: CASSYGQPTYNEQFF.

This clonotype came up a few times. This chain's CDR3 is CASTYGERGVGTGELFF. The CDR3 DNA is TGTGCCAGCACTTACGGAGAGAGGGGAGTCGGCACCGGGGAGCTGTTTTTT. The chain joins TRBV12-3 or TRBV12-4 to TRBJ2-2; possibly TRBD1 or TRBD2 for D (5 bases each). The CDR3 has 17 amino acids. Between the trimmed V and J ends, which lost 7 bases and 4 bases, there was a span of 22 bases.